Below are 28 T cell receptor beta chains sequenced from a single sample in a study of cytomegalovirus exposure and HLA in healthy donors. The PCR made use of 60 Vbeta and 13 Jbeta primers. The data were produced by immunoSEQ multiplex PCR, yet TCRdb's version contains in-frame clones alone and is incomplete. The table counts roughly 72,000 clones; 3% to 4% lies in the top ten. Material: PBMCs. These receptors originate from a man between 18 and 29 years old in good health and CMV-seropositive.

V is TRBV30 and J is TRBJ1-5; D uncertain. Trimming cost V 5 bases and J 1 base, with 9 bases left between them. This CDR3 region has 13 residues. Germline values: CDR1 GTSNPN, CDR2 SVGIG (reference sequence). CDR3 coding DNA: TGTGCCTGGGGGCATTGGAGCAATCAGCCCCAGCATTTT. It encodes CAWGHWSNQPQHF.

This chain connects TRBV4-2 to TRBJ2-3; perhaps TRBD1 as D (6 bases). Trimming shortened V by 5 bases and J by 0 bases, and 9 bases separated the two germline ends. CDR1 and CDR2 (germline): LGHNA, YNFKEQ. The CDR3 has 14 amino acids. The CDR3 coding sequence is TGTGCCAGCAGCGCAGGGGTAAGCACAGATACGCAGTATTTT. Protein sequence: CASSAGVSTDTQYF.

The rearrangement joins TRBV5-4 to TRBJ2-5; D is possibly TRBD2 (5 bases). V was pared by 4 bases and J by 3 bases, with 13 bases between. CDR1 and CDR2 (germline): SGHNT, YYREEE (reference sequence). The CDR3 has 14 residues. The DNA for the CDR3 is TGTGCCAGCAGCCCCGGCGGGCGGGAAGAGACCCAGTACTTC. This encodes CASSPGGREETQYF.

The rearrangement links TRBV27 to TRBJ1-2; 7 bases match TRBD1. The trim removed 7 bases at V and 8 bases at J, leaving 16 bases unmatched. This CDR3 contains 15 residues. In germline, CDR1 is MNHEY, CDR2 SMNVEV (reference sequence). CDR3 sequence (DNA): TGTGCCAGCAAGACTATCGACAGGGAGGACCCAGGCTACACCTTC. It codes for CASKTIDREDPGYTF.

The rearrangement joins TRBV5-1 to TRBJ2-1; 9 bases line up with TRBD1. The CDR3 consists of 16 residues. The ends lost 3 bases at V and 8 bases at J; junction bases unmatched: 12. CDR1 SGHRS and CDR2 YFSETQ come from the germline V gene. CDR3 DNA: TGCGCCAGCAGCTATCAAACCGGGACAGGGTACCATGAGCAGTTCTTC. This gives the protein CASSYQTGTGYHEQFF. The whole variable domain, filled in from reference TRBV5-1 and TRBJ2-1, reads KAGVTQTPRYLIKTRGQQVTLSCSPISGHRSVSWYQQTPGQGLQFLFEYFSETQRNKGNFPGRFSGRQFSNSRSEMNVSTLELGDSALYLCASSYQTGTGYHEQFFGPGTRLTVL.

The rearrangement links TRBV4-1 to TRBJ2-1; no clear D. Trimming took 0 bases from V and 6 from J, leaving 6 bases between them. The CDR3 has 13 residues. The germline V gene has CDR1 MGHRA and CDR2 YSYEKL. The CDR3 nucleotides read TGCGCCAGCAGCCAAGATCCGGTCAATGAGCAGTTCTTC. Amino acids: CASSQDPVNEQFF.

CDR3 protein: CASSYRDLAYEQYF. The CDR3 DNA reads TGTGCCAGTAGCTACCGGGACTTGGCCTACGAGCAGTACTTC. J is TRBJ2-7 and V is TRBV19; TRBD2 is a possible D gene (6 bases). V gave up 6 bases and J gave up 2 bases, with 14 bases separating them. There are 14 residues in the CDR3. Germline V lookup: CDR1 LNHDA, CDR2 SQIVND (reference sequence).

The chain couples TRBV5-6 to TRBJ2-1, with a weak D call TRBD2 (6 bases). Per germline, CDR1 SGHDT and CDR2 YYEEEE. V was shortened by 4 bases and J by 6 bases, with 8 bases between the two germline ends. The CDR3 loop spans 12 amino acids. In DNA form, the CDR3 reads TGTGCCAGCAGCGTCGGGGGCAATGAGCAGTTCTTC. It codes for CASSVGGNEQFF. The entire variable domain, with the rest obtained from reference TRBV5-6 and TRBJ2-1, is as follows: DAGVTQSPTHLIKTRGQQVTLRCSPKSGHDTVSWYQQALGQGPQFIFQYYEEEERQRGNFPDRFSGHQFPNYSSELNVNALLLGDSALYLCASSVGGNEQFFGPGTRLTVL.

The chain's CDR3 is CASSDKGQYNSPLHF. The CDR3 DNA sequence: TGCGCCAGCAGTGATAAGGGACAATATAATTCACCCCTCCACTTT. The chain couples TRBV10-2 to TRBJ1-6, with TRBD1 as a possible D gene (6 bases). Germline V gene data show CDR1 as WSHSY and CDR2 as SAAADI. The CDR3 runs to 15 residues. Between the trimmed V and J ends, which lost 3 bases and 4 bases, there was a span of 10 bases.

This chain joins TRBV7-2 and TRBJ1-2; 8 bases agree with TRBD1. Per germline, CDR1 SGHTA and CDR2 FQGNSA. The trim removed 1 base at V and 0 bases at J, leaving 1 base unmatched. The CDR3 loop spans 15 amino acids. CDR3 protein: CASSLVGQANYGYTF. In nucleotides, the CDR3 is TGTGCCAGCAGCTTAGTGGGACAGGCTAACTATGGCTACACCTTC.

The rearrangement links TRBV4-2 to TRBJ1-1, with D perhaps matching TRBD1 (6 bases). This CDR3 is 16 amino acids long. Germline assignment: CDR1 LGHNA and CDR2 YNFKEQ. Trimming left V 1 base short and J 1 base short, with 13 bases between. CDR3 sequence: CASSQAPTGRNTEAFF. The CDR3 DNA is TGTGCCAGCAGCCAAGCCCCAACAGGGCGGAACACTGAAGCTTTCTTT.

This chain joins TRBV2 and TRBJ2-3; TRBD1 agrees at 7 bases. J lost 5 bases, V lost 11 bases, and 13 bases had no gene match. Germline V gene lookup returns CDR1 SNHLY and CDR2 FYNNEI. The CDR3 is made up of 14 amino acids. The CDR3 sequence is CASPGQSIGDTQYF. The CDR3 DNA sequence: TGTGCCTCCCCGGGACAGTCAATTGGAGATACGCAGTATTTT.

The chain joins TRBV5-1 to TRBJ1-5; maybe TRBD1 (5 bases). V lost 0 bases and J lost 0, with 7 bases in between. Germline V gene lookup returns CDR1 SGHRS and CDR2 YFSETQ. CDR3 size: 15 residues. DNA of the CDR3: TGCGCCAGCAGCTTGGAAGGGGATAGCAATCAGCCCCAGCATTTT. Translated: CASSLEGDSNQPQHF.

This chain links TRBV7-9 with TRBJ1-5, with D uncertain. Germline CDR1 is SEHNR and CDR2 is FQNEAQ (reference sequence). V shed 4 bases and J shed 7 bases, with 23 bases lying between them. The CDR3 covers 17 residues. The CDR3 reads CASSSHPPDVVGQPQHF. CDR3 bases: TGTGCCAGCAGCTCCCACCCCCCCGACGTGGTCGGGCAGCCCCAGCATTTT.

V usage is TRBV5-6 and J usage is TRBJ2-5; D is perhaps TRBD2 (5 bases). The CDR3 has 13 amino acids. CDR1 SGHDT and CDR2 YYEEEE come from the germline V gene. V lost 7 bases, J lost 4 bases, and 14 bases lay in between. CDR3 sequence (DNA): TGTGCCAGCCGTCGGACTTTTCTAGAGACCCAGTACTTC. Protein: CASRRTFLETQYF.

The chain has TRBV7-8 and TRBJ2-5; a possible D gene is TRBD2 (6 bases). Trimming took 3 bases from V and 5 from J, leaving 10 bases between them. Germline loops: CDR1 SGHVS, CDR2 FQNEAQ. This CDR3 is 13 amino acids long. The CDR3 DNA sequence: TGTGCCAGCAGCTTGGCAGGGAGGGAGACCCAGTACTTC. It is translated as CASSLAGRETQYF.

J is TRBJ2-1 and V is TRBV5-1, with D possibly being TRBD2 (5 bases). V was clipped by 9 bases and J by 4 bases, with 17 bases between them. The germline V gene has CDR1 SGHRS and CDR2 YFSETQ. The CDR3 is made up of 14 amino acids. The CDR3 sequence is CATSWSGVYNEQFF. In DNA, the CDR3 is TGCGCCACCTCTTGGAGCGGAGTATACAATGAGCAGTTCTTC.

This chain links TRBV7-3 with TRBJ1-2, with 7 bases aligning to TRBD1. The germline CDR1 and CDR2 sequences are SGHTA and FQGTGA. This CDR3 has 16 residues. The ends lost 1 base at V and 2 bases at J; junction bases unmatched: 7. The CDR3 bases are TGTGCCAGCAGCTTAATGGGACAGCAGAACAACTATGGCTACACCTTC. The encoded protein is CASSLMGQQNNYGYTF.

This sequence joins TRBV5-1 and TRBJ2-1; tentative D call: TRBD2 (6 bases). CDR3 length equals 15 residues. Germline V lookup: CDR1 SGHRS, CDR2 YFSETQ. With 7 bases removed from V and 0 bases from J, the gap between germline ends came to 14 bases. The chain's CDR3 is CASGVAANSYNEQFF. CDR3 sequence (DNA): TGCGCCAGCGGTGTAGCGGCTAACTCCTACAATGAGCAGTTCTTC. The whole variable domain, remainder taken from reference TRBV5-1 and TRBJ2-1, is KAGVTQTPRYLIKTRGQQVTLSCSPISGHRSVSWYQQTPGQGLQFLFEYFSETQRNKGNFPGRFSGRQFSNSRSEMNVSTLELGDSALYLCASGVAANSYNEQFFGPGTRLTVL.

The chain employs TRBV9 and TRBJ2-1; maybe TRBD2 (6 bases). V lost 1 base and J 6 bases, leaving 11 bases between the germline ends. The CDR3 contains 14 residues. Looked up from germline, CDR1 is SGDLS and CDR2 is YYNGEE. CDR3 in amino acids: CASSVSAGSNEQFF. In nucleotides, the CDR3 is TGTGCCAGCAGCGTAAGCGCGGGATCCAATGAGCAGTTCTTC.

V and J are TRBV13 and TRBJ2-5; tentative D call: TRBD2 (6 bases). Trimming removed 5 bases from V and 3 bases from J, with 16 bases in between. In germline, CDR1 is PRHDT, CDR2 FYEKMQ (reference sequence). This CDR3 contains 15 residues. The CDR3 DNA reads as TGTGCCAGCAGCCCAACCGGGAGCCAAAAAGAGACCCAGTACTTC. It yields the protein CASSPTGSQKETQYF. The full variable domain, its missing parts supplied by reference TRBV13 and TRBJ2-5, is AAGVIQSPRHLIKEKRETATLKCYPIPRHDTVYWYQQGPGQDPQFLISFYEKMQSDKGSIPDRFSAQQFSDYHSELNMSSLELGDSALYFCASSPTGSQKETQYFGPGTRLLVL.

The chain combines TRBV2 with TRBJ1-2; TRBD1 matches 10 bases. The germline gives CDR1 SNHLY, CDR2 FYNNEI. The CDR3 extends over 18 amino acids. The V and J ends lost 5 bases and 4 bases, in that order; junction bases with no gene match: 16. As DNA, the CDR3 is TGTGCCAGCAGTCGCCTCCGGGATTGGGACAGGGGATTCTATGGCTACACCTTC. This codes for CASSRLRDWDRGFYGYTF. The whole variable domain, filled in from reference TRBV2 and TRBJ1-2, reads EPEVTQTPSHQVTQMGQEVILRCVPISNHLYFYWYRQILGQKVEFLVSFYNNEISEKSEIFDDQFSVERPDGSNFTLKIRSTKLEDSAMYFCASSRLRDWDRGFYGYTFGSGTRLTVV.

Concerning this clone: One end of the junction is discordant with germline, which a read error may explain. The same CDR3 also results from other DNA sequences found in this sample. The rearrangement joins TRBV6-5 to TRBJ2-7, with 7 positions matching TRBD1. Germline lookup yields CDR1 MNHEY and CDR2 SVGAGI. The CDR3 contains 15 residues. CDR3 nucleotides: TGCGCCAGCAGTTGGGGACAGCTAAGCTCCTACGAGCAGTACTTC. Its translation is CASSWGQLSSYEQYF.

The chain employs TRBV19 and TRBJ1-5; D is ambiguous. The germline V gene encodes CDR1 LNHDA and CDR2 SQIVND (reference sequence). This CDR3 spans 14 amino acids. The V end lost 5 bases, the J end lost 6 bases, and 14 bases lay between the germline ends. CDR3 sequence: CASSQDGVVQPQHF. In DNA form, the CDR3 reads TGTGCCAGTAGTCAGGACGGGGTTGTTCAGCCCCAGCATTTT.

The chain recombines TRBV28 with TRBJ1-4; the D is unclear. The length of the CDR3 is 14 residues. Germline assignment: CDR1 MDHEN and CDR2 SYDVKM. Trimming cost V 4 bases and J 0 bases, with 6 bases left between them. CDR3 region: CASSSTATNEKLFF. CDR3 sequence (DNA): TGTGCCAGCAGTTCTACAGCAACTAATGAAAAACTGTTTTTT.

This sequence joins TRBV28 and TRBJ1-5; D gene ambiguous. This CDR3 comprises 12 residues. V was cut by 6 bases and J by 6 bases, with 9 bases left in between. CDR1 and CDR2 (germline): MDHEN, SYDVKM. This CDR3 reads CASRTEGQPQHF. The CDR3, as DNA: TGTGCCAGCAGAACAGAAGGTCAGCCCCAGCATTTT.

This chain links TRBV2 with TRBJ1-1; D is possibly TRBD1 (6 bases). This CDR3 region has 16 residues. The germline gives CDR1 SNHLY, CDR2 FYNNEI. Trimming shortened V by 6 bases and J by 0 bases, and 17 bases separated the two germline ends. CDR3 region: CASRFQGISMNTEAFF. The DNA of the CDR3 is TGTGCCAGCAGGTTCCAGGGGATCTCGATGAACACTGAAGCTTTCTTT.

The rearrangement uses TRBV6-5 and TRBJ2-2, with 8 nucleotides matching TRBD2. The CDR3 consists of 14 residues. CDR1 MNHEY and CDR2 SVGAGI come from the germline V gene. The V segment lost 8 bases and the J segment 3 bases; nucleotides outside the gene matches: 5. The CDR3 spells CASPPGGDTGELFF. In DNA form, the CDR3 reads TGTGCCAGCCCCCCCGGGGGGGACACCGGGGAGCTGTTTTTT.